The clone carrying this TCR beta chain was found a few times. Its antigen is undetermined. The junction differs from germline at one of its ends, possibly a read error. This CDR3 contains 11 residues. Germline-derived CDR1 and CDR2 are LGHNT and FRNRAP. Produced via immunoSEQ multiplex PCR; TCRdb's table is partial and in-frame only. There are approximately 61,000 clones in the sample; about 78% occur only once, and around 4% lies in the top ten. This entry comes from a study of vaccination effects on CD4 cells after COVID-19. Findings and caveats of the study: Cross-reactivity toward common cold coronaviruses was confined to only 1 of 255 vaccine-induced clones in healthy vaccinees.

Following culture for around 10 days, CD4+ T cells were isolated. Participants got two doses of BNT162b2 or mRNA-1273 vaccine. Sequenced material: CD4+ T cells from PBMCs cultured without peptide, taken after COVID-19 vaccination. This sequence joins TRBV12-5 and TRBJ1-1, with D perhaps TRBD1 (5 bases). The receptor was isolated from a human donor who received a COVID-19 vaccine. CDR3 DNA: TGTGCTAGTGGCTTGGAGGGGGAAGCTTTCTTT. It specifies CASGLEGEAFF.